This T cell receptor beta chain was documented in a study of post-analysis software for immune sequencing data. Study summary: The patients showed relapsing-remitting, secondary progressive and progressive-relapsing multiple sclerosis courses.

Concerning this clonotype itself: The antigen remains unidentified.

Study results and caveats: Diversity measured as normalized Chao1 was significantly lower in multiple sclerosis patients than in controls. TRBV segments more frequent in patients than in controls numbered roughly 5 and included TRBV5-6, TRBV5-1 and TRBV20-1.

The CDR3 covers 11 residues. Trimming left V 7 bases short and J 5 bases short, with 9 bases between. CDR1 DFQATT and CDR2 SNEGSKA come from the germline V gene (reference sequence). TCR beta cDNA libraries included unique molecular identifiers. TCRdb passed the PCR reads through MiXCR, listing each CDR3 protein once. The sample includes about 500,000 distinct CDR3 sequences, roughly 45% of them seen just once. The specimen sequenced was blood. The V call is TRBV20-1, the J call TRBJ2-4; D remains unclear. The TCR originated in a girl between 10 and 17 years old with multiple sclerosis. CDR3 in amino acids: CSVESENIQYF. DNA for the CDR3: TGCAGTGTCGAGAGTGAAAACATTCAGTACTTC.